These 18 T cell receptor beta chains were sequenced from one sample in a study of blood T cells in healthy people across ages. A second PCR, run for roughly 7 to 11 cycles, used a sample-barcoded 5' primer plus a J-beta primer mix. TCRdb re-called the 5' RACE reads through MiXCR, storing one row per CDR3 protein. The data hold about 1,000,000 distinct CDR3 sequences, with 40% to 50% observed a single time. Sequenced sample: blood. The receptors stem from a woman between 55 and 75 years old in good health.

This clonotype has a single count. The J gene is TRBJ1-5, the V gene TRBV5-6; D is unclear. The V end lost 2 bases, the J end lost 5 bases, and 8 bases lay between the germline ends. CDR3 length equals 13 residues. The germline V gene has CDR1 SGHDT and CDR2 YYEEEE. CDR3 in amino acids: CASSLSVDQPQHF. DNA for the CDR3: TGTGCCAGCAGCTTAAGTGTGGATCAGCCCCAGCATTTT.

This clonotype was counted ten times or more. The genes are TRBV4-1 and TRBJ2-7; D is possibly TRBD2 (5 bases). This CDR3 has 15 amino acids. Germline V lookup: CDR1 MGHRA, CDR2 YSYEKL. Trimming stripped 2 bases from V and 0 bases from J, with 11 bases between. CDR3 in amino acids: CASSQLSGNSYEQYF. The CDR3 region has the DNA TGCGCCAGCAGCCAACTAAGCGGTAACTCCTACGAGCAGTACTTC.

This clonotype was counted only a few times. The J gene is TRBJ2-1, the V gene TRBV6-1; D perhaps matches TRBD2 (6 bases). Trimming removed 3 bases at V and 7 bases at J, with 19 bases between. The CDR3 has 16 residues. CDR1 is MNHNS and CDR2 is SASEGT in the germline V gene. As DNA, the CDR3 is TGTGCCAGCAGTGAGGAGGGATTGGGAGTTCAGAATGAGCAGTTCTTC. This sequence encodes CASSEEGLGVQNEQFF.

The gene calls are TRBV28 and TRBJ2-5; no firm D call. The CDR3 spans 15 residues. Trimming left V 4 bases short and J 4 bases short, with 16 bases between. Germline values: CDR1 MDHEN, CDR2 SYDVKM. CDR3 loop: CASSWPTARRETQYF. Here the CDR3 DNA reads TGTGCCAGCAGTTGGCCCACCGCTCGAAGAGAGACCCAGTACTTC.

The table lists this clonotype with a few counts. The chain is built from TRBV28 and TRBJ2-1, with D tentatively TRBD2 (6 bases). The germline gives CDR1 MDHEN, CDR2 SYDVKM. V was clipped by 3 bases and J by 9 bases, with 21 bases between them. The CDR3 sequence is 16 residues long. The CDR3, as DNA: TGTGCCAGCAGTTTCTGGGGGACGGGCCAGGGAGGTGAGCAGTTCTTC. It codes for CASSFWGTGQGGEQFF. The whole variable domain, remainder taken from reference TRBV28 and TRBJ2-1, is DVKVTQSSRYLVKRTGEKVFLECVQDMDHENMFWYRQDPGLGLRLIYFSYDVKMKEKGDIPEGYSVSREKKERFSLILESASTNQTSMYLCASSFWGTGQGGEQFFGPGTRLTVL.

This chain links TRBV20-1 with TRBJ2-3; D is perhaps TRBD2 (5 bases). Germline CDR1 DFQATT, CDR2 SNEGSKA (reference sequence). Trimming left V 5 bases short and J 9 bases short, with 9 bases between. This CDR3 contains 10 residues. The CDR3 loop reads CSAGTGTQYF. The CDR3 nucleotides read TGCAGTGCTGGCACGGGGACGCAGTATTTT.

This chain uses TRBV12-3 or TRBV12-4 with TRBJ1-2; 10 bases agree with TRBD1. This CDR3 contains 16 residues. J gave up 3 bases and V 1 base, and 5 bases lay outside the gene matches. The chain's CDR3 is CASSLGQGAGDYGYTF. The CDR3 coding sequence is TGTGCCAGCAGTTTAGGACAGGGGGCGGGCGACTATGGCTACACCTTC.

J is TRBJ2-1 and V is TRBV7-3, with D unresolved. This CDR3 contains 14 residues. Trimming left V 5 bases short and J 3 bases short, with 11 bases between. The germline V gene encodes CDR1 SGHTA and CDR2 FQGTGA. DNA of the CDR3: TGTGCCAGCAGCCCCCACAGACTCTACAATGAGCAGTTCTTC. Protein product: CASSPHRLYNEQFF.

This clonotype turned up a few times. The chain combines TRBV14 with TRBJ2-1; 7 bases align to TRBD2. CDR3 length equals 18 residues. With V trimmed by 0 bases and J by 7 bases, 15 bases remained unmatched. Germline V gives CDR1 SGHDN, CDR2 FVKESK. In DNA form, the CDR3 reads TGTGCCAGCAGCCAAGACCCGTCGATGGCGGGAGCTCGAAATGAGCAGTTCTTC. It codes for CASSQDPSMAGARNEQFF.

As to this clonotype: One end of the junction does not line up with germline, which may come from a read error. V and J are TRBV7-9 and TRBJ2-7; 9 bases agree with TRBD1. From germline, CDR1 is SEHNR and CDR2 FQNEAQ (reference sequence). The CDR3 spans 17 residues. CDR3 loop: CASSPAVGTGFSDEQYF. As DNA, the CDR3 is TGCGCCAGCAGCCCAGCGGTGGGGACAGGGTTTTCCGACGAGCAGTACTTC.

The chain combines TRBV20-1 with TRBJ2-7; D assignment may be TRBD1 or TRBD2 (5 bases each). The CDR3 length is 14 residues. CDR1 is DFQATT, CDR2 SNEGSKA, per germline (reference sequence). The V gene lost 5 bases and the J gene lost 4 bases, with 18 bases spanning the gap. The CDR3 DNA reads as TGCAGTGCTCCAGATCCCAGGGACGGTTACGAGCAGTACTTC. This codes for CSAPDPRDGYEQYF.

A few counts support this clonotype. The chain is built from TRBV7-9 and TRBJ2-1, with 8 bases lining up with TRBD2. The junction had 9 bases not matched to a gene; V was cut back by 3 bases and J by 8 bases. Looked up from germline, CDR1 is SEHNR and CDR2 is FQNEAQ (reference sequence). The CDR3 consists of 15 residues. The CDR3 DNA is TGTGCCAGCAGCTTTTCAATTGGACTAGCCTATGAGCAGTTCTTC. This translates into CASSFSIGLAYEQFF.

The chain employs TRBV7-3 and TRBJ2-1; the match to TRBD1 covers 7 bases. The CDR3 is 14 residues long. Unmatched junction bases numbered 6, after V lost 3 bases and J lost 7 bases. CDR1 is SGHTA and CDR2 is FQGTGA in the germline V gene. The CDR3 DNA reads TGTGCCAGCAGCTTCGACAGGGTAGTTAATGAGCAGTTCTTC. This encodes CASSFDRVVNEQFF.

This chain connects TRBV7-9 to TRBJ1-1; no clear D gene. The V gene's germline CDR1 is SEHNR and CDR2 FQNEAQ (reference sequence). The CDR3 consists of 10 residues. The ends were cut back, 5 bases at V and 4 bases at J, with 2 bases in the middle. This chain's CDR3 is CASSSTEAFF. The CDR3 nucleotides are TGTGCCAGCAGCAGCACTGAAGCTTTCTTT.

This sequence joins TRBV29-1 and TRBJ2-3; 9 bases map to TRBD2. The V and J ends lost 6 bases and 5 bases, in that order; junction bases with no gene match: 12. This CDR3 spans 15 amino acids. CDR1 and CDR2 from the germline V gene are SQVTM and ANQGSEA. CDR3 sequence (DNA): TGCAGCGTCGCTCCCTCGGCGGGGGGGCTAGATACGCAGTATTTT. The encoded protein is CSVAPSAGGLDTQYF.

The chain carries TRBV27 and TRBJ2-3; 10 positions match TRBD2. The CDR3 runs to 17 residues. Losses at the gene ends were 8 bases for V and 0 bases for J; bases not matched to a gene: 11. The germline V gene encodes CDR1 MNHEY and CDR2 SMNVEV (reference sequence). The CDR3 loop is CASDLSGRAPSTDTQYF. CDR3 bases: TGTGCCAGCGATTTGAGCGGGAGGGCCCCTAGCACAGATACGCAGTATTTT.

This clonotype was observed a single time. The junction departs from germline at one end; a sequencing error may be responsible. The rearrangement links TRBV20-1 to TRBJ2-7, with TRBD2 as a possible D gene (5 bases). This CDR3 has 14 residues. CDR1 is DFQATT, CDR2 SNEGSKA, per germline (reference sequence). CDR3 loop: CGASRTGSSYEQYF. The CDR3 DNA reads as TGCGGTGCAAGCCGGACGGGGAGCTCCTACGAGCAGTACTTC.

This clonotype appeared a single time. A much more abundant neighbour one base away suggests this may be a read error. Here the CDR3 DNA reads TGTGCCAGCAGCCCTACTAGCGGAGGTTACAATGAGCAGTACTTC. It codes for CASSPTSGGYNEQYF. V gene TRBV11-2 combines with J gene TRBJ2-1; TRBD2 matches at 8 bases. The DNA end is more similar to TRBJ2-7, so the J call may be wrong. Germline V CDR1 and CDR2: SGHAT, FQNNGV. The CDR3 is 15 residues long.